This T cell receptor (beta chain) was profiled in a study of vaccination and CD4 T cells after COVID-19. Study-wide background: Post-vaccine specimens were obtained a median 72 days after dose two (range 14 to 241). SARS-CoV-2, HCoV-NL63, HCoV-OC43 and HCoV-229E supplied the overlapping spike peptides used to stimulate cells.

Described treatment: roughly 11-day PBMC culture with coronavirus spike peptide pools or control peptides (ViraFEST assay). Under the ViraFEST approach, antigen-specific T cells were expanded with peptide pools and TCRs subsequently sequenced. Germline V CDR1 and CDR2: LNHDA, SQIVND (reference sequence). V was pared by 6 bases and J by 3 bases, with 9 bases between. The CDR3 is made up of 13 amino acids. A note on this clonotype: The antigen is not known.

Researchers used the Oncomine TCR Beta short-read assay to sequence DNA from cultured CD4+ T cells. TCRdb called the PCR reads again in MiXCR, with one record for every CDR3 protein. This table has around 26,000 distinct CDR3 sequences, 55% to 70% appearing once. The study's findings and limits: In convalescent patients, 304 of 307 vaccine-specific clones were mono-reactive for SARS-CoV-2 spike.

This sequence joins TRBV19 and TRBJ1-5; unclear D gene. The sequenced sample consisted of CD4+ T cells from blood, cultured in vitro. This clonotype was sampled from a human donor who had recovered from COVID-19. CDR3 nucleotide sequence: TGTGCCAGTAGCGGACGGGCCAATCAGCCCCAGCATTTT. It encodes CASSGRANQPQHF.